The present entry profiles one T cell receptor beta chain with its context. The antigen is unknown. Sequencing relied on a cDNA template that was reverse transcribed from extracted RNA. Generated by immunoSEQ multiplex PCR, the TCRdb table keeps only in-frame clones and is missing some. The repertoire holds some 240,000 clones, about 60% seen once, with 0.4% to 0.55% in the top ten. This record comes from a study of CD8+ T cells in alopecia areata. Study-wide results and limits: Scalp sample data also include resident alphabeta T cells from normal skin.

The germline V gene encodes CDR1 MNHEY and CDR2 SMNVEV (reference sequence). V was pared by 2 bases and J by 1 base, with 5 bases between. This CDR3 contains 13 residues. The receptor comes from a human donor with alopecia areata. The material was CD4+ T cells sorted from blood, obtained at week 0. The chain carries TRBV27 and TRBJ1-1; D gene ambiguous. The CDR3, as DNA: TGTGCCAGCAGTTTAGGACCGAACACTGAAGCTTTCTTT. Translating gives CASSLGPNTEAFF.